This T cell receptor (beta chain) was identified in a study of blood T cell repertoires in COVID-19. Study summary: COVID-19 samples from acute and convalescent phases originated in the United States, Italy and Spain. The cDNA or gDNA used as material had been derived from T cells, B-cell-depleted T cells, or PBMCs.

This clone was seen just once. The authors' processing: Reference gene primer amplification gave nucleated cell count estimates. Assay used: immunoSEQ multiplex PCR; TCRdb lists only in-frame clones, some missing. The DNA gave D and trimming, while V, J and clone size come from that table. The sample contains approximately 82,000 clones, approximately 92% of which appear only once. This sequence was found in a woman aged 55-70 years with active COVID-19. Sequencing was performed on peripheral blood.

CDR3 in DNA: TGTGCCAGTAGCTCTGCGGAGACGCGACTTTATTCCAAACTGTTTTTT. Translation: CASSSAETRLYSKLFF. The rearrangement links TRBV19 to TRBJ1-4; D ambiguous. The CDR3 consists of 16 residues. Trimming took off 6 bases at V and 11 bases at J, with 25 bases between the two ends. Germline V gene lookup returns CDR1 LNHDA and CDR2 SQIVND (reference sequence).